Presented here are 23 T cell receptor beta chains from one specimen sequenced in a study of identical twins. TCRdb re-analysed the 5' RACE reads in MiXCR, keeping a single row per CDR3 protein. The data hold 450,000 to 500,000 distinct CDR3 sequences, with roughly 13% observed a single time. The sample was also reused in another study, on yellow fever vaccine responses in identical twins.

The sample was CD4+ T cells sorted from blood. The receptors were gathered from a woman between 18 and 30 years old in good health.

This clonotype has only a few counts. The chain combines TRBV20-1 with TRBJ1-2; D is ambiguous. The ends were cut back, 6 bases at V and 6 bases at J, with 26 bases in the middle. CDR1 and CDR2 from the germline V gene are DFQATT and SNEGSKA (reference sequence). The length of the CDR3 is 16 residues. CDR3: CSATKSWGELYDGYTF. The CDR3, as DNA: TGCAGTGCCACCAAATCCTGGGGAGAACTATACGATGGCTACACCTTC.

The chain links TRBV7-2 to TRBJ2-7, with TRBD2 matching over 14 bases. The CDR3 has 16 residues. The germline CDR1 and CDR2 sequences are SGHTA and FQGNSA. V trimming: 4 bases; J trimming: 5 bases; junction bases outside the gene matches: 7. This chain's CDR3 is CASSSEGTSGSNEQYF. In DNA form, the CDR3 reads TGTGCCAGCAGCTCGGAAGGGACTAGCGGGAGCAACGAGCAGTACTTC.

This rearrangement joins TRBV3-1 to TRBJ2-2; 7 nucleotides line up with TRBD2. Germline-derived CDR1 and CDR2 are LGHDT and YNNKEL (reference sequence). The CDR3 has 15 amino acids. The junction had 3 bases not matched to a gene; V was cut back by 4 bases and J by 1 base. CDR3 sequence reads: CASSPGGGNTGELFF. CDR3 coding DNA: TGTGCCAGCAGCCCAGGCGGGGGGAACACCGGGGAGCTGTTTTTT.

CDR3 nucleotides: TGCAGTGCGGACGGACAGGGGGCCTCAGATACGCAGTATTTT. It specifies CSADGQGASDTQYF. This chain connects TRBV20-1 to TRBJ2-3, with TRBD1 matching 11 bases. The CDR3 covers 14 residues. Germline trimming cut 6 bases from V and 4 bases from J; bases unmatched to any gene: 6. Germline V lookup: CDR1 DFQATT, CDR2 SNEGSKA (reference sequence).

This clonotype was detected a few times. The chain links TRBV7-9 to TRBJ2-2, with D possibly matching TRBD2 (6 bases). Germline V gene lookup returns CDR1 SEHNR and CDR2 FQNEAQ (reference sequence). Trimming pared 4 bases from V and 3 bases from J, leaving 15 bases between. The CDR3 is 16 residues long. The CDR3 region has the DNA TGTGCCAGCAGCTCAAGGGGCAGGGAGGACACCGGGGAGCTGTTTTTT. Translated, it gives CASSSRGREDTGELFF. Full variable domain (rest looked up from reference TRBV7-9 and TRBJ2-2): DTGVSQNPRHKITKRGQNVTFRCDPISEHNRLYWYRQTLGQGPEFLTYFQNEAQLEKSRLLSDRFSAERPKGSFSTLEIQRTEQGDSAMYLCASSSRGREDTGELFFGEGSRLTVL.

The chain combines TRBV20-1 with TRBJ1-2; D unclear. Germline values: CDR1 DFQATT, CDR2 SNEGSKA (reference sequence). V shed 5 bases and J shed 2 bases, with 18 bases lying between them. The CDR3 consists of 15 residues. The CDR3 here is CSAPLGRVSNYGYTF. The CDR3 DNA follows: TGCAGTGCTCCGCTGGGGAGGGTATCGAACTATGGCTACACCTTC.

The chain employs TRBV6-1 and TRBJ1-5; 8 nucleotides line up with TRBD1. Losses at the gene ends were 6 bases for V and 5 bases for J; bases not matched to a gene: 3. Germline V lookup: CDR1 MNHNS, CDR2 SASEGT. This CDR3 contains 13 residues. CDR3: CASRLQGDQPQHF. CDR3 nucleotide sequence: TGTGCCAGCAGACTACAGGGGGATCAGCCCCAGCATTTT.

V gene TRBV7-2 combines with J gene TRBJ2-7; weak D call: TRBD1 (6 bases). The length of the CDR3 is 15 residues. Germline V CDR1 and CDR2: SGHTA, FQGNSA. V lost 5 bases, J lost 3 bases, and 17 bases lay in between. The CDR3 nucleotides read TGTGCCAGCAGCCTCTACGGAAAAGGGGGCTACGAGCAGTACTTC. It specifies CASSLYGKGGYEQYF.

The sample holds a few counts of this clonotype. The genes are TRBV7-2 and TRBJ2-5, with TRBD1 matching 9 bases. J gave up 2 bases and V 5 bases, and 9 bases lay outside the gene matches. The germline gives CDR1 SGHTA, CDR2 FQGNSA. The CDR3 has 16 amino acids. The CDR3 here is CASSRGTGRTQETQYF. The CDR3 DNA is TGTGCCAGCAGCCGAGGGACAGGGAGGACACAAGAGACCCAGTACTTC. The whole variable domain, filled in from reference TRBV7-2 and TRBJ2-5, reads GAGVSQSPSNKVTEKGKDVELRCDPISGHTALYWYRQSLGQGLEFLIYFQGNSAPDKSGLPSDRFSAERTGGSVSTLTIQRTQQEDSAVYLCASSRGTGRTQETQYFGPGTRLLVL.

The table lists this clonotype with a few counts. The chain links TRBV10-3 to TRBJ2-1, with 7 positions matching TRBD1. Per the germline V gene, CDR1 is ENHRY and CDR2 is SYGVKD. The CDR3 consists of 14 residues. V shed 0 bases and J 9 bases; nucleotides not matched to a gene: 5. CDR3 in DNA: TGTGCCATCAGTGAGTCTCGTGACAGGGCTGAGCAGTTCTTC. Residues: CAISESRDRAEQFF.

This clonotype was counted a few times. The chain is built from TRBV29-1 and TRBJ2-1; D not certain. The CDR3 contains 13 residues. Germline V gene sequence: CDR1 SQVTM, CDR2 ANQGSEA. Trimming pared 5 bases from V and 4 bases from J, leaving 12 bases between. The DNA for the CDR3 is TGCAGCGTTCGATGGGGTGGGTACAATGAGCAGTTCTTC. This codes for CSVRWGGYNEQFF.

With respect to this clonotype: Since a much larger clone is just one base distant, this may be a read error. The genes are TRBV29-1 and TRBJ2-1; 13 bases line up with TRBD2. Germline CDR1 is SQVTM and CDR2 is ANQGSEA. With 5 bases clipped from V and 12 bases from J, the junction kept 7 bases outside the gene matches. CDR3 length equals 13 residues. The CDR3 DNA follows: TGCAGCGTTCGGACTAGCGGGAGAAGGGGGCAGTTCTTC. This gives the protein CSVRTSGRRGQFF.

This clonotype has just a few counts. This chain connects TRBV12-3 or TRBV12-4 to TRBJ1-6; TRBD1 is a possible D gene (6 bases). There are 14 residues in the CDR3. V shed 8 bases and J shed 10 bases, with 18 bases lying between them. The CDR3 nucleotides are TGTGCCAGCTCAAGAGGGGGTTCGGCGTCACCCCTCCACTTT. This encodes CASSRGGSASPLHF.

A few counts support this clonotype. The V gene is TRBV5-6, the J gene TRBJ2-6; D possibly matches TRBD1 or TRBD2 (5 bases each). Germline CDR1 and CDR2: SGHDT and YYEEEE. V was shortened by 7 bases and J by 3 bases, with 11 bases between the two germline ends. The CDR3 sequence is 14 residues long. The CDR3 protein is CASRMRGGANVLTF. The CDR3 nucleotides read TGTGCCAGCCGGATGAGGGGTGGGGCCAACGTCCTGACTTTC.

This CDR3 reads CASSLQGTNTDTQYF. The DNA of the CDR3 is TGTGCCAGCAGCTTACAGGGGACAAACACAGATACGCAGTATTTT. The chain links TRBV7-2 to TRBJ2-3; weak D call: TRBD1 (6 bases). CDR3 size: 15 residues. Germline CDR1 SGHTA, CDR2 FQGNSA. The V end lost 2 bases, the J end lost 2 bases, and 11 bases lay between the germline ends.

This clonotype has just a few counts. J is TRBJ2-1 and V is TRBV5-1; 10 positions agree with TRBD2. The trim removed 5 bases at V and 3 bases at J, leaving 5 bases unmatched. The CDR3 is 15 residues long. CDR1 is SGHRS and CDR2 is YFSETQ in the germline V gene. The CDR3 region has the DNA TGCGCCAGCAGGTCTAGCGGGGGCCTCTACAATGAGCAGTTCTTC. As protein: CASRSSGGLYNEQFF.

This clonotype appeared a few times. V gene TRBV10-3 combines with J gene TRBJ2-3; no clear D gene. The V gene lost 10 bases and the J gene lost 2 bases, with 13 bases spanning the gap. The germline V gene encodes CDR1 ENHRY and CDR2 SYGVKD. The CDR3 runs 13 residues. This CDR3 reads CARSSGDTDTQYF. CDR3 coding DNA: TGTGCCAGGAGCTCAGGAGACACAGATACGCAGTATTTT.

The sample holds a few counts of this clonotype. The chain links TRBV5-1 to TRBJ2-7; D is undetermined. The CDR3 runs to 14 residues. Germline V gene sequence: CDR1 SGHRS, CDR2 YFSETQ. V lost 2 bases and J 1 base, leaving 10 bases between the germline ends. Here the CDR3 DNA reads TGCGCCAGCAGCTTAGAACGGAAATCCTACGAGCAGTACTTC. Amino acids: CASSLERKSYEQYF.

In its sample, this clonotype was seen a few times. The V gene is TRBV28, the J gene TRBJ1-4; D is unclear. Between the trimmed V and J ends, which lost 7 bases and 8 bases, there was a span of 14 bases. CDR3 length: 13 amino acids. The germline V gene encodes CDR1 MDHEN and CDR2 SYDVKM. This CDR3 reads CASNGASREKLFF. DNA for the CDR3: TGTGCCAGCAACGGCGCGAGTAGAGAAAAACTGTTTTTT.

This chain connects TRBV20-1 to TRBJ2-7, with 9 bases aligning to TRBD1. Germline CDR1 and CDR2: DFQATT and SNEGSKA (reference sequence). Trimming took 3 bases from V and 5 from J; bases not matched to a gene: 8. The CDR3 is made up of 14 amino acids. The CDR3 region has the DNA TGCAGTGCTAGTAGCGACAGGGGGACCCACGAGCAGTACTTC. It codes for CSASSDRGTHEQYF.

This clonotype was recorded many times. V gene TRBV2 combines with J gene TRBJ2-7; a possible D gene is TRBD2 (6 bases). Deletions cut 8 bases from V and 0 bases from J, with 8 bases between. This CDR3 has 12 residues. CDR1 and CDR2 from the germline V gene are SNHLY and FYNNEI. The CDR3 is CASRDFSYEQYF. CDR3 in DNA: TGTGCCAGCCGGGACTTCTCCTACGAGCAGTACTTC.

This chain uses TRBV20-1 with TRBJ2-7; tentative D call: TRBD2 (7 bases). The V gene's germline CDR1 is DFQATT and CDR2 SNEGSKA (reference sequence). V was clipped by 5 bases and J by 4 bases, with 12 bases between them. This CDR3 has 12 residues. This CDR3 reads CSAGGGSYEQYF. The CDR3 DNA reads TGCAGTGCTGGGGGGGGCTCATACGAGCAGTACTTC.

This clonotype was detected ten times or more. The V gene is TRBV27, the J gene TRBJ2-1; D is possibly TRBD1 (6 bases). Germline V gene lookup returns CDR1 MNHEY and CDR2 SMNVEV (reference sequence). Between the trimmed V and J ends, which lost 7 bases and 4 bases, there was a span of 14 bases. This CDR3 has 14 residues. The CDR3 loop is CASTSRGGYNEQFF. The CDR3 DNA sequence: TGTGCCAGCACGAGTAGAGGGGGTTACAATGAGCAGTTCTTC.